Listed here is a single TCR beta chain. The antigen remains undetermined. Using a J-beta primer mix together with a sample-barcoded 5' primer, a second PCR was run for roughly 6 to 12 cycles. From the 5' RACE reads, TCRdb called clonotypes with MiXCR, one entry per CDR3 protein. Among hundreds of thousands of distinct CDR3 sequences, 35% to 50% were seen once, and the ten largest hold about 32%. This sample was included in a study of blood T cells in healthy people across ages. The study's findings and limits: Both higher diversity and more naive CD4+ cells marked long-lived donors when set against aged donors. Older individuals had lower TCR beta diversity per million T cells (the decline was roughly linear).

The germline V gene has CDR1 DFQATT and CDR2 SNEGSKA (reference sequence). J lost 5 bases, V lost 6 bases, and 11 bases had no gene match. The CDR3 covers 16 residues. The gene calls are TRBV20-1 and TRBJ2-5; 14 bases are shared with TRBD2. The receptor was derived from a man older than 75 in good health. The sample consisted of blood. Written as DNA, the CDR3 is TGCAGTGCCGAGACTAGCGGGAGGGCCTTGGGTGAGACCCAGTACTTC. It encodes CSAETSGRALGETQYF.